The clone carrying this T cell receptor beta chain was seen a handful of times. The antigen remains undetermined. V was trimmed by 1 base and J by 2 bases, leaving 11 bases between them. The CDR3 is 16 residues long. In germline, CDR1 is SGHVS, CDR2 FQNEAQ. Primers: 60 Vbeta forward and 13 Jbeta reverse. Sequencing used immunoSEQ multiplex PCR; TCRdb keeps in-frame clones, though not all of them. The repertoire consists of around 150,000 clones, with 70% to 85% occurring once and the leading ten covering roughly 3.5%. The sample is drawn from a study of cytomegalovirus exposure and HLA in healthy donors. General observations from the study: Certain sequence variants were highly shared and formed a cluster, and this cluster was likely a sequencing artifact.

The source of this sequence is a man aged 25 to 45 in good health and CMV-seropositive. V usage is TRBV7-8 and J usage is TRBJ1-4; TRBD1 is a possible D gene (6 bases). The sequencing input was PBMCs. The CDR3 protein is CASSLGAGATNEKLFF. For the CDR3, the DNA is TGTGCCAGCAGCTTAGGGGCGGGGGCGACTAATGAAAAACTGTTTTTT.